This entry lists 21 T cell receptor beta chains sequenced from one sample in a study of CD8 T cells in ankylosing spondylitis. Overall study results and limits: Made up of 7 to 9 highly homologous variants, a TCR beta motif appeared characteristic of ankylosing spondylitis blood.

In TCRdb, the 5' RACE reads were re-called with MiXCR into one record per CDR3 protein. The sample consists of over 450,000 distinct CDR3 sequences, roughly 13% of them appearing once. Their antigens remain unidentified. The sequencing sample was made of blood, either unsorted or a sorted T cell fraction (not recorded which). These receptors all come from a male donor with ankylosing spondylitis.

In its sample, this clonotype was seen many times. CDR3 bases: TGCGCCAGCAGCCAAGGGGAAAGGGGGAATCAGCCCCAGCATTTT. Its translation: CASSQGERGNQPQHF. V and J are TRBV4-1 and TRBJ1-5; D may be TRBD1 (6 bases). Germline CDR1 and CDR2: MGHRA and YSYEKL. The CDR3 is 15 residues long. The ends were cut back, 1 base at V and 4 bases at J, with 11 bases in the middle.

The chain employs TRBV20-1 and TRBJ1-2; TRBD1 might be the D (5 bases). Germline V gene sequence: CDR1 DFQATT, CDR2 SNEGSKA (reference sequence). The V end was cut by 6 bases, the J end by 5 bases, with 16 bases between. The length of the CDR3 is 13 residues. The CDR3 DNA reads TGCAGTGCCCGTGGGGGATCCCTTTATGGCTACACCTTC. This translates into CSARGGSLYGYTF.

The sample holds a few counts of this clonotype. The rearrangement links TRBV5-1 to TRBJ2-7; 9 bases align to TRBD1. The germline V gene encodes CDR1 SGHRS and CDR2 YFSETQ. V shed 4 bases and J 2 bases; nucleotides not matched to a gene: 7. CDR3 length equals 15 residues. CDR3 DNA: TGCGCCAGCAGCCCGGGACAGGGCGATCCCTACGAGCAGTACTTC. Amino acid sequence: CASSPGQGDPYEQYF. Filled out from reference TRBV5-1 and TRBJ2-7, the complete variable domain reads KAGVTQTPRYLIKTRGQQVTLSCSPISGHRSVSWYQQTPGQGLQFLFEYFSETQRNKGNFPGRFSGRQFSNSRSEMNVSTLELGDSALYLCASSPGQGDPYEQYFGPGTRLTVT.

This chain connects TRBV3-1 to TRBJ2-3; D is ambiguous. CDR3 length equals 15 residues. Trimming shortened V by 1 base and J by 2 bases, and 10 bases separated the two germline ends. Germline V CDR1 and CDR2: LGHDT, YNNKEL (reference sequence). The CDR3 here is CASSQGSVFTDTQYF. For the CDR3, the DNA is TGTGCCAGCAGCCAAGGGTCAGTCTTCACAGATACGCAGTATTTT.

This clonotype was observed once. V usage is TRBV11-2 and J usage is TRBJ2-2, with 11 nucleotides matching TRBD2. The V gene end was trimmed by 2 bases and the J gene end by 1 base; junction bases not matched to a gene: 9. Germline V gene data show CDR1 as SGHAT and CDR2 as FQNNGV. The CDR3 sequence is 19 residues long. The CDR3 loop is CASSLKGPGTSGNTGELFF. The DNA of the CDR3 is TGTGCCAGCAGCTTAAAAGGACCAGGGACTAGCGGGAACACCGGGGAGCTGTTTTTT.

This clonotype was recorded many times. The chain has TRBV11-2 and TRBJ2-7; 11 bases agree with TRBD2. Germline lookup yields CDR1 SGHAT and CDR2 FQNNGV. Germline trimming cut 5 bases from V and 0 bases from J; bases unmatched to any gene: 12. The CDR3 has 18 amino acids. The CDR3 DNA reads TGTGCCAGCAGCCCTGGGACTAGCGGAGGAATTAGCTCCTACGAGCAGTACTTC. Protein: CASSPGTSGGISSYEQYF.

J is TRBJ1-3 and V is TRBV4-2, with D maybe TRBD1 (5 bases). V was clipped by 7 bases and J by 4 bases, with 11 bases between them. CDR3 length: 13 residues. Germline loops: CDR1 LGHNA, CDR2 YNFKEQ. The CDR3 here is CASTSRGGNTIYF. The DNA for the CDR3 is TGTGCCAGCACCTCCCGGGGGGGAAACACCATATATTTT.

The chain has TRBV3-1 and TRBJ2-7, with D possibly matching TRBD2 (5 bases). The CDR3 is 14 residues long. V was shortened by 1 base and J by 6 bases, with 13 bases between the two germline ends. Germline V lookup: CDR1 LGHDT, CDR2 YNNKEL (reference sequence). The CDR3 DNA is TGTGCCAGCAGCCAAGGCGGATGGCTAGCCGAGCAGTACGTC. Its protein is CASSQGGWLAEQYV.

This clonotype showed up just a few times. The chain recombines TRBV24-1 with TRBJ2-1; D remains unclear. Trimming took 2 bases from V and 0 from J, leaving 13 bases between them. The length of the CDR3 is 17 residues. CDR1 is KGHDR, CDR2 SFDVKD, per germline. The CDR3 region has the DNA TGTGCCACCAGTGATTCGTCCGGCCCGAGCTCCTACAATGAGCAGTTCTTC. It specifies CATSDSSGPSSYNEQFF.

This clonotype was detected only a few times. The V and J genes are TRBV20-1 and TRBJ1-2, with unresolved D. Per germline, CDR1 DFQATT and CDR2 SNEGSKA (reference sequence). The CDR3 length is 13 residues. The V and J ends lost 0 bases and 5 bases respectively, with 10 bases between them. The DNA for the CDR3 is TGCAGTGCTAGAGATCAGACGCGTTATGGCTACACCTTC. This encodes CSARDQTRYGYTF.

This clonotype was seen only a few times. The chain joins TRBV20-1 to TRBJ2-7; D is perhaps TRBD2 (5 bases). Germline V gene lookup returns CDR1 DFQATT and CDR2 SNEGSKA (reference sequence). Between the trimmed V and J ends, which lost 5 bases and 2 bases, there was a span of 10 bases. This CDR3 is 12 amino acids long. This CDR3 is CSAHGDTYEQYF. The CDR3 DNA reads TGCAGTGCTCACGGGGATACCTACGAGCAGTACTTC.

This clonotype has just a few counts. V and J are TRBV3-1 and TRBJ2-2, with 7 positions matching TRBD2. J lost 7 bases, V lost 6 bases, and 5 bases had no gene match. Germline V gene lookup returns CDR1 LGHDT and CDR2 YNNKEL (reference sequence). The length of the CDR3 is 13 residues. The CDR3 nucleotides read TGTGCCAGCAGTTCTAGCGGCGTCGGGGAGCTGTTTTTT. Amino acid sequence: CASSSSGVGELFF.

This clonotype appeared a few times. The V gene is TRBV25-1, the J gene TRBJ1-5, with 9 bases identical to TRBD1. With 4 bases clipped from V and 2 bases from J, the junction kept 6 bases outside the gene matches. The CDR3 covers 16 residues. The germline gives CDR1 MGHDK, CDR2 SYGVNS. The CDR3 DNA reads as TGTGCCAGCAGTGCCCGAACAGGGGGCGGCAATCAGCCCCAGCATTTT. Protein sequence: CASSARTGGGNQPQHF.

In its sample, this clonotype was seen a few times. V is TRBV5-6 and J is TRBJ1-1; D gene unclear. The CDR3 contains 16 residues. The ends were cut back, 0 bases at V and 0 bases at J, with 12 bases in the middle. Germline CDR1 SGHDT, CDR2 YYEEEE. CDR3 region: CASSLGEGPLNTEAFF. As DNA, the CDR3 is TGTGCCAGCAGCTTGGGGGAGGGCCCCCTGAACACTGAAGCTTTCTTT.

J is TRBJ2-5 and V is TRBV18, with D unclear. This CDR3 is 14 amino acids long. Trimming cost V 1 base and J 3 bases, with 9 bases left between them. Germline CDR1 and CDR2: KGHSH and LQKENI. The CDR3 sequence: CASSPQNSEETQYF. CDR3 coding DNA: TGTGCCAGCTCACCACAGAACAGTGAAGAGACCCAGTACTTC. The whole variable domain, filled in from reference TRBV18 and TRBJ2-5, reads NAGVMQNPRHLVRRRGQEARLRCSPMKGHSHVYWYRQLPEEGLKFMVYLQKENIIDESGMPKERFSAEFPKEGPSILRIQQVVRGDSAAYFCASSPQNSEETQYFGPGTRLLVL.

Written as DNA, the CDR3 is TGCGCCAGCAGCGTTCAGGGGGTAGGCACTGAAGCTTTCTTT. Translation gives CASSVQGVGTEAFF. This rearrangement joins TRBV4-1 to TRBJ1-1; 7 bases fit TRBD1. V lost 5 bases, J lost 4 bases, and 7 bases stayed unmatched. CDR1 and CDR2 from the germline V gene are MGHRA and YSYEKL. This CDR3 has 14 amino acids.

The V gene is TRBV15, the J gene TRBJ2-1; D is uncertain. The germline CDR1 and CDR2 sequences are LNHNV and YYDKDF (reference sequence). V was shortened by 4 bases and J by 8 bases, with 15 bases between the two germline ends. The CDR3 is 14 residues long. CDR3 nucleotide sequence: TGTGCCACCAGCAAGAGTGTGGCGTCGGATGAGCAGTTCTTC. This translates into CATSKSVASDEQFF.

This clonotype was observed a handful of times. V usage is TRBV20-1 and J usage is TRBJ2-5; tentatively, D is TRBD1 (6 bases). The ends were cut back, 4 bases at V and 3 bases at J, with 9 bases in the middle. The germline CDR1 and CDR2 sequences are DFQATT and SNEGSKA (reference sequence). CDR3 length: 12 amino acids. The CDR3 loop reads CSAKDSEETQYF. The DNA of the CDR3 is TGCAGTGCTAAGGACAGCGAAGAGACCCAGTACTTC.

The chain combines TRBV6-1 with TRBJ1-1, with 8 positions matching TRBD1. V was clipped by 3 bases and J by 1 base; unmatched bases: 4. The CDR3 runs to 15 residues. Germline CDR1 and CDR2: MNHNS and SASEGT. The chain's CDR3 is CASSEAQGANTEAFF. The CDR3 DNA reads TGTGCCAGCAGTGAGGCGCAGGGGGCGAACACTGAAGCTTTCTTT.

Here the CDR3 reads CASSLGLAVYQETQYF. The CDR3 nucleotides read TGTGCCAGCTCACTGGGACTAGCGGTGTACCAAGAGACCCAGTACTTC. The chain joins TRBV18 to TRBJ2-5; 11 bases line up with TRBD2. Germline-derived CDR1 and CDR2 are KGHSH and LQKENI. This CDR3 spans 16 amino acids. J gave up 0 bases and V 4 bases, and 4 bases lay outside the gene matches.

This clonotype was recorded at least ten times. The V and J genes are TRBV2 and TRBJ2-7; D possibly matches TRBD1 or TRBD2 (5 bases each). Germline CDR1 and CDR2: SNHLY and FYNNEI. The CDR3 consists of 12 residues. Trimming cost V 6 bases and J 4 bases, with 10 bases left between them. CDR3 loop: CASRGDVYEQYF. Here the CDR3 DNA reads TGTGCCAGCAGGGGGGATGTATACGAGCAGTACTTC.